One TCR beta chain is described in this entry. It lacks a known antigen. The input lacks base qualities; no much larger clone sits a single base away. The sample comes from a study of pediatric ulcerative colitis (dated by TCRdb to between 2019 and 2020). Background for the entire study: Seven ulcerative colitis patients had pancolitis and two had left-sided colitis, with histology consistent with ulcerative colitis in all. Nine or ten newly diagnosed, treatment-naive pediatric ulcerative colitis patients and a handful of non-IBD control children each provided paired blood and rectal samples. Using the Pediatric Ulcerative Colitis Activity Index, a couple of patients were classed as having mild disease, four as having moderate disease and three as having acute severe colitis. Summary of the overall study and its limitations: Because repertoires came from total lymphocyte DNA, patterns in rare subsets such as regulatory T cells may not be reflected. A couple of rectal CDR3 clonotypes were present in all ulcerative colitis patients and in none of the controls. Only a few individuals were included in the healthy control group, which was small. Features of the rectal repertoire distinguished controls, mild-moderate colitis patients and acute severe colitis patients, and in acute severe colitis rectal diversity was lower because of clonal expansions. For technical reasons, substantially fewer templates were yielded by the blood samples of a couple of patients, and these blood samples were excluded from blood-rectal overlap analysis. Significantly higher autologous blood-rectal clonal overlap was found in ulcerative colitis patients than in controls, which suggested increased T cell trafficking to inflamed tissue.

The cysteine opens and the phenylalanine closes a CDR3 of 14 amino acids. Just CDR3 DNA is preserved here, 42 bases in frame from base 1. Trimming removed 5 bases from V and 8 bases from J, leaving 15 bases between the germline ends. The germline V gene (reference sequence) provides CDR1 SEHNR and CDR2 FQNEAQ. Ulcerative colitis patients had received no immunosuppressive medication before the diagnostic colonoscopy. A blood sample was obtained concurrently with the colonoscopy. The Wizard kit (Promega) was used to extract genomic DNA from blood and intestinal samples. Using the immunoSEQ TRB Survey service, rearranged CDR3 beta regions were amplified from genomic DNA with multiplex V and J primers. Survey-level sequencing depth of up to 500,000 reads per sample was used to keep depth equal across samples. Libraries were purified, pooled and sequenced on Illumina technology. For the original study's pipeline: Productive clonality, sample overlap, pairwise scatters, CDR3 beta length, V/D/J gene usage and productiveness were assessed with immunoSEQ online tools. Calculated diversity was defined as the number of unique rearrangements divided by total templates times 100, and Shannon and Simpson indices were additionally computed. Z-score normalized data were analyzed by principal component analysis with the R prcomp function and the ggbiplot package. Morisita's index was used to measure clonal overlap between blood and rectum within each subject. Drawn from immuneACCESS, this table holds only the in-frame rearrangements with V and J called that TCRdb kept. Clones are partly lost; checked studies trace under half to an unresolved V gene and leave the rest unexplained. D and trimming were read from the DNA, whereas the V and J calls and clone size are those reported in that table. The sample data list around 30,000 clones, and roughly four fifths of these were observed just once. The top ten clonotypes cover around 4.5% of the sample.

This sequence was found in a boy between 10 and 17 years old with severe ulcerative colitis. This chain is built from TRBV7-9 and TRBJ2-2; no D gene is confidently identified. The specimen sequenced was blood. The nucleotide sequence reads TGTGCCAGCAGCCTTCCGCGTCGAGCGGGGGAGCTGTTTTTT. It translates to CASSLPRRAGELFF.